This T cell receptor beta chain was recovered during a study of cytomegalovirus exposure and HLA in healthy donors. Germline V gives CDR1 SGHNT, CDR2 YENEEA. The CDR3 extends over 17 amino acids. Trimming took 4 bases from V and 9 from J; bases not matched to a gene: 16. PCR primers comprised 60 Vbeta and 13 Jbeta primers. Data came from immunoSEQ multiplex PCR; TCRdb stores just in-frame clones and leaves some out. This table holds about 130,000 clones, 65% to 80% found once. Sequences were obtained from PBMCs. V is TRBV11-3 and J is TRBJ2-1; TRBD2 matches at 9 bases. The receptor was derived from a male donor in good health and CMV-seronegative. This chain's CDR3 is CASSSHPLAGGPGEQFF. CDR3 in DNA: TGTGCCAGCAGCTCCCACCCGCTGGCGGGAGGGCCGGGTGAGCAGTTCTTC.